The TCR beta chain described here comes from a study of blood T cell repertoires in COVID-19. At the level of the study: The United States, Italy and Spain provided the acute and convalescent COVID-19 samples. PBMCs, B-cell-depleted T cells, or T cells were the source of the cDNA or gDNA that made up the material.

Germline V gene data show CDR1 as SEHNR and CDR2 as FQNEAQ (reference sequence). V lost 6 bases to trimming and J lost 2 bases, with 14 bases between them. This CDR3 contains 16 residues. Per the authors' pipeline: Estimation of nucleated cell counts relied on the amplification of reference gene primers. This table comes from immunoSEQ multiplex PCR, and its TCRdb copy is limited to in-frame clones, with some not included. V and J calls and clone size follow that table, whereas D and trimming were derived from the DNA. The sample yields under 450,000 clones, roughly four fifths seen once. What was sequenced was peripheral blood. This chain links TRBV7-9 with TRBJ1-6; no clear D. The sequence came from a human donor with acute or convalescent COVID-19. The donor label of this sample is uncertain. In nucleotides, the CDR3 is TGTGCCAGCAGGCAAACCTCGACAACCTATAATTCACCCCTCCACTTT. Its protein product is CASRQTSTTYNSPLHF.